The entry that follows covers one T cell receptor beta chain sequence. This sample is part of a study of Ad26.COV2.S vaccination and SARS-CoV-2 variants. Generated by immunoSEQ multiplex PCR, the TCRdb table keeps only in-frame clones and is missing some. The sample consists of hundreds of thousands of clones, roughly 90% of them appearing once. Noted treatment: 19 received Ad26.COV2.S at low or high dose, single or two shots; 5 received placebo; per-sample allocation not given. The samples date from day 63 after the first vaccine or placebo injection. In germline, CDR1 is MNHEY, CDR2 SVGEGT. The CDR3 is 18 amino acids. Trimming took 2 bases from V and 2 from J; bases not matched to a gene: 11.

The chain has TRBV6-2 or TRBV6-3 and TRBJ2-3; TRBD1 matches 9 bases. This sample comprised peripheral blood, obtained in a trial of Ad26.COV2.S vaccine versus placebo. This receptor was identified in a person aged 18-65 years who received the Ad26.COV2.S COVID-19 vaccine or a placebo. DNA of the CDR3: TGTGCCAGCAGTTACGCGACGCCCGGGACAGGGTTCACAGATACGCAGTATTTT. Translated: CASSYATPGTGFTDTQYF.